This T cell receptor (beta chain) derives from a study of CD8+CD57+ T cells in acquired aplastic anemia. Study information: Around 3.2 ug was the average amount of DNA from sorted CD4+ and CD8+ cells. Study findings and constraints: The study found no significant CD8+ Simpson's diversity difference between patients and controls. Patients and controls shared 25 to 30 CD8+ CDR3 sequences, which appeared highly expressed in patients and within their immunodominant clones.

Patients who underwent sequencing had shown CD8+CD57+ cell expansion by flow cytometry. Acquired aplastic anemia of severe grade affected all patients. TCR beta VDJ and CDR3 profiles were obtained from a genomic DNA template. MiXCR, run by TCRdb on the reads, gives a single entry per CDR3 protein. This repertoire shows around 180,000 distinct CDR3 sequences, less than 50% found once; its top ten account for roughly 1.8%. Remarks on this clonotype: Its antigen remains unidentified.

Germline V gene data show CDR1 as LNHDA and CDR2 as SQIVND (reference sequence). CDR3 length: 12 amino acids. V lost 3 bases, J lost 10 bases, and 7 bases lay in between. Sequencing used sorted CD4+, CD8+, or CD8+CD57+ T cells (not recorded which) from PBMCs. This rearrangement joins TRBV19 to TRBJ1-6; D is ambiguous. The sequence was collected from a human donor with aplastic anemia. The CDR3 DNA reads TGTGCCAGTAGTATGGTCAAGTCACCCCTCCACTTT. Encoded protein: CASSMVKSPLHF.